This TCR beta chain was profiled in a study of OX40 agonist ivuxolimab in advanced cancers. About the study: Participants averaged about 66 years of age (range about 23 to 80) and were around 85% male.

The ends were cut back, 2 bases at V and 1 base at J, with 14 bases in the middle. CDR1 and CDR2 (germline): SEHNR, FQNEAQ (reference sequence). The CDR3 covers 16 residues. Study outcomes and limitations: At 0.1 to 3.0 mg/kg, clonal expansion of CD4+ and CD8+ blood T cells had occurred by week 6. More expanded clones were seen, on average, in CD8+ T cells than in CD4+.

On this clone: Its antigen is unknown.

Data came from immunoSEQ multiplex PCR; TCRdb stores just in-frame clones and leaves some out. The sample includes around 83,000 clones, about 91% of them seen just once. The source material was CD4+ or CD8+ T cells sorted from blood, sampled in a trial of the OX40 agonist ivuxolimab. V gene TRBV7-9 combines with J gene TRBJ2-5; D perhaps matches TRBD2 (5 bases). The TCR sequence derives from an adult with an advanced solid tumor such as melanoma, head and neck, liver or kidney cancer. The CDR3 nucleotides are TGTGCCAGCAGCTTATCCCCGACTCGGGGCCAAGAGACCCAGTACTTC. Translation: CASSLSPTRGQETQYF.